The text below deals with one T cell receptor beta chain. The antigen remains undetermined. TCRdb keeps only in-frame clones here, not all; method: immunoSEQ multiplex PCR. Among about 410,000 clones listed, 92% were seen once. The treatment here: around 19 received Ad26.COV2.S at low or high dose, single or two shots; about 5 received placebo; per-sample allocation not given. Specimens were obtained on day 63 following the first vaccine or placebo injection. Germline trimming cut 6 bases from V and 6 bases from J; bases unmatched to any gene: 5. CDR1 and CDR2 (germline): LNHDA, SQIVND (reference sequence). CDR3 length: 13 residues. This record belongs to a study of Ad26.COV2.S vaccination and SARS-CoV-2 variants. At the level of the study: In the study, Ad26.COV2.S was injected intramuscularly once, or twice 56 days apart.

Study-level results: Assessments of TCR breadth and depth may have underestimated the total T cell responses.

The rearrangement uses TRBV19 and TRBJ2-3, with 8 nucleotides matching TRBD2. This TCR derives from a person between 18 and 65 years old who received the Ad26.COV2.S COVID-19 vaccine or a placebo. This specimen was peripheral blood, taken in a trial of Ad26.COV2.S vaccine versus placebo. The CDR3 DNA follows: TGTGCCAGTAGACTGCGGGGGGAGGATACGCAGTATTTT. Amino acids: CASRLRGEDTQYF.